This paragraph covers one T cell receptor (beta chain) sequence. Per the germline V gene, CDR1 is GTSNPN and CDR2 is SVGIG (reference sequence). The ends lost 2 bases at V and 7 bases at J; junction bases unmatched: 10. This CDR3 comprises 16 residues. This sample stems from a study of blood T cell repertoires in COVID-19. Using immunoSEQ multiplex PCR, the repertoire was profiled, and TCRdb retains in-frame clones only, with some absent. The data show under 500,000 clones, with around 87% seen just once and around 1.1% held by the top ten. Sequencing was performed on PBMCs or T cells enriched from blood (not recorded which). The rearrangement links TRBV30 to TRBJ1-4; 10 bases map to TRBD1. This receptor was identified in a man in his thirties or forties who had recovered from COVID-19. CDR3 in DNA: TGTGCCTGGAGTAGAACCGGGACAGGGGCAACTGAAAAACTGTTTTTT. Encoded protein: CAWSRTGTGATEKLFF. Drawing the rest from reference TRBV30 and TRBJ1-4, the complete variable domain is SQTIHQWPATLVQPVGSPLSLECTVEGTSNPNLYWYRQAAGRGLQLLFYSVGIGQISSEVPQNLSASRPQDRQFILSSKKLLLSDSGFYLCAWSRTGTGATEKLFFGSGTQLSVL.